The 22 T cell receptor beta chains given below trace back to one sample, sequenced in a study of blood T cell repertoires in COVID-19. The method was immunoSEQ multiplex PCR; TCRdb's version includes in-frame clones alone and lacks a portion of them. Of 300,000 or so clones in the sample, about 90% are singletons; the top ten hold approximately 2.9%. The specimen sequenced was PBMCs or T cells enriched from blood (not recorded which). The receptors originated from a woman aged 45-59 years who had been exposed to COVID-19.

CDR3 sequence: CASSQVFLAGGGKETQYF. CDR3 coding DNA: TGTGCCAGCAGCCAAGTGTTCCTAGCGGGGGGCGGGAAAGAGACCCAGTACTTC. The chain uses TRBV3-1 (or the pseudogene TRBV3-2) and TRBJ2-5, with TRBD2 matching over 11 bases. V shed 1 base and J 3 bases; nucleotides not matched to a gene: 10. Germline CDR1 reads LGHDT; CDR2 reads YNNKEL (reference sequence). The CDR3 spans 18 residues.

This chain connects TRBV10-2 to TRBJ2-1; 9 bases match TRBD1. Germline CDR1 is WSHSY and CDR2 is SAAADI. The junction had 4 bases not matched to a gene; V was cut back by 5 bases and J by 5 bases. The CDR3 has 14 amino acids. The CDR3 DNA reads as TGCGCCAGCAGTACAGGGGGCAATAACAATGAGCAGTTCTTC. The encoded protein is CASSTGGNNNEQFF.

The rearrangement joins TRBV28 to TRBJ1-5; 9 bases match TRBD1. This CDR3 has 17 amino acids. Germline CDR1 reads MDHEN; CDR2 reads SYDVKM. Trimming took 6 bases from V and 4 from J; bases not matched to a gene: 13. The CDR3 is CASSDQDRGWPNQPQHF. DNA of the CDR3: TGTGCCAGCAGCGACCAAGACAGGGGGTGGCCGAATCAGCCCCAGCATTTT.

The gene calls are TRBV2 and TRBJ2-7; 9 bases align to TRBD2. CDR1 and CDR2 from the germline V gene are SNHLY and FYNNEI. Unmatched junction bases numbered 9, after V lost 6 bases and J lost 3 bases. The CDR3 is made up of 15 amino acids. The CDR3 bases are TGTGCCAGCAGCGGCGCTAGCGGGGTAATCTACGAGCAGTACTTC. The encoded protein is CASSGASGVIYEQYF.

DNA for the CDR3: TGTGCCAGCAGCTTAACTAGCGGGGGTCAAGAGACCCAGTACTTC. Its protein is CASSLTSGGQETQYF. This chain uses TRBV11-2 with TRBJ2-5, with 11 positions matching TRBD2. Germline CDR1 and CDR2: SGHAT and FQNNGV. This CDR3 is built from 15 residues. V shed 2 bases and J 2 bases; nucleotides not matched to a gene: 1.

V is TRBV5-1 and J is TRBJ2-3; 8 bases are shared with TRBD1. The CDR3 covers 15 residues. CDR1 and CDR2 (germline): SGHRS, YFSETQ. V lost 5 bases, J lost 3 bases, and 8 bases stayed unmatched. DNA of the CDR3: TGCGCCAGCAGAGATGGACAGGGTCCGACAGATACGCAGTATTTT. This encodes CASRDGQGPTDTQYF.

This clone was found once. V is TRBV5-1 and J is TRBJ1-6, with D unresolved. There are 14 residues in the CDR3. Germline V gives CDR1 SGHRS, CDR2 YFSETQ. Trimming shortened V by 0 bases and J by 8 bases, and 9 bases separated the two germline ends. Written as DNA, the CDR3 is TGCGCCAGCAGCTTGGGACTAAGTGATTCACCCCTCCACTTT. Its translation: CASSLGLSDSPLHF.

J is TRBJ2-1 and V is TRBV4-1; D call uncertain. The V gene lost 1 base and the J gene lost 3 bases, with 13 bases spanning the gap. CDR3 size: 16 residues. Germline V gene lookup returns CDR1 MGHRA and CDR2 YSYEKL. The CDR3 region is CASSQVVSGYYNEQFF. In DNA form, the CDR3 reads TGCGCCAGCAGCCAAGTCGTGAGTGGTTACTACAATGAGCAGTTCTTC.

In this sample, this clone turned up a few times. V usage is TRBV4-2 and J usage is TRBJ2-3, with 10 nucleotides matching TRBD2. V lost 4 bases, J lost 0 bases, and 10 bases stayed unmatched. The CDR3 runs 18 residues. The germline V gene encodes CDR1 LGHNA and CDR2 YNFKEQ. CDR3 region: CASSRLYIAGGSTDTQYF. CDR3 nucleotide sequence: TGTGCCAGCAGCCGCCTCTATATAGCGGGGGGTAGCACAGATACGCAGTATTTT.

The rearrangement joins TRBV7-9 to TRBJ1-3, with 7 positions matching TRBD1. This CDR3 is built from 15 residues. V lost 5 bases and J lost 4; bases outside the gene matches: 8. In germline, CDR1 is SEHNR, CDR2 FQNEAQ (reference sequence). CDR3 sequence reads: CASSGGQLLGNTIYF. CDR3 sequence (DNA): TGTGCCAGCAGCGGGGGACAGTTGCTCGGAAACACCATATATTTT.

This clone was counted once. The chain recombines TRBV25-1 with TRBJ1-4; TRBD1 aligns across 10 bases. V was pared by 4 bases and J by 8 bases, with 7 bases of the junction left unmatched. Germline values: CDR1 MGHDK, CDR2 SYGVNS. This CDR3 has 15 residues. The CDR3 sequence is CASSGNRDRGEKLFF. The CDR3 bases are TGTGCCAGCAGTGGGAACCGGGACAGGGGAGAAAAACTGTTTTTT.

This chain connects TRBV10-2 to TRBJ2-3; the match to TRBD2 covers 10 bases. The CDR3 loop spans 15 amino acids. The trim removed 6 bases at V and 2 bases at J, leaving 5 bases unmatched. The germline V gene encodes CDR1 WSHSY and CDR2 SAAADI. The CDR3 DNA is TGCGCCAGCAGCGAGCGGGGGGGCTACACAGATACGCAGTATTTT. Translated, it gives CASSERGGYTDTQYF.

The J gene is TRBJ2-3, the V gene TRBV5-5; 11 bases agree with TRBD2. V shed 1 base, J shed 6 bases, and the junction held 4 bases outside the gene matches. The CDR3 is 15 residues long. Looked up from germline, CDR1 is SGHKS and CDR2 is YYEKEE (reference sequence). The DNA of the CDR3 is TGTGCCAGCAGCTTGACCTGGACTAGCGGGGATACGCAGTATTTT. Protein sequence: CASSLTWTSGDTQYF. The whole variable domain, remainder taken from reference TRBV5-5 and TRBJ2-3, is DAGVTQSPTHLIKTRGQQVTLRCSPISGHKSVSWYQQVLGQGPQFIFQYYEKEERGRGNFPDRFSARQFPNYSSELNVNALLLGDSALYLCASSLTWTSGDTQYFGPGTRLTVL.

V is TRBV6-5 and J is TRBJ1-6; no reliable D call. The CDR3 has 14 residues. The V end was cut by 5 bases, the J end by 7 bases, with 12 bases between. Germline V lookup: CDR1 MNHEY, CDR2 SVGAGI. This chain's CDR3 is CASSIAHVNSPLHF. CDR3 sequence (DNA): TGTGCCAGCAGTATAGCCCACGTCAATTCACCCCTCCACTTT.

This chain links TRBV10-3 with TRBJ2-2, with TRBD1 as a possible D gene (5 bases). Germline CDR1 ENHRY, CDR2 SYGVKD. CDR3 length equals 17 residues. V lost 3 bases, J lost 4 bases, and 18 bases lay in between. DNA of the CDR3: TGTGCCATCAGTGAATTCCTTCAGACAGAGCTCACCGGGGAGCTGTTTTTT. Protein sequence: CAISEFLQTELTGELFF.

Worth noting for this clone: This same CDR3 is encoded by further DNA sequences in the sample. The chain joins TRBV18 to TRBJ1-2; TRBD1 matches at 9 bases. Germline trimming cut 3 bases from V and 4 bases from J; bases unmatched to any gene: 3. The CDR3 consists of 14 residues. Germline assignment: CDR1 KGHSH and CDR2 LQKENI. CDR3 amino acids: CASSPGTGPYGYTF. The DNA of the CDR3 is TGTGCCAGCTCACCCGGGACAGGGCCCTATGGCTACACCTTC.

The chain is built from TRBV28 and TRBJ1-1; D possibly corresponds to TRBD1 (5 bases). Trimming removed 6 bases from V and 1 base from J, with 15 bases in between. Germline V lookup: CDR1 MDHEN, CDR2 SYDVKM. The CDR3 has 15 amino acids. The CDR3 region is CASSAPGRRNTEAFF. Written as DNA, the CDR3 is TGTGCCAGCAGCGCACCAGGGCGGAGGAACACTGAAGCTTTCTTT.

The gene calls are TRBV9 and TRBJ1-5; 9 positions match TRBD1. Trimming took 3 bases from V and 6 from J; bases not matched to a gene: 4. This CDR3 comprises 14 residues. Germline V gene sequence: CDR1 SGDLS, CDR2 YYNGEE. CDR3 nucleotides: TGTGCCAGCAGCGATCGACAGGGGGGTCAGCCCCAGCATTTT. It translates to CASSDRQGGQPQHF. Full variable domain (remainder filled in from reference TRBV9 and TRBJ1-5): DSGVTQTPKHLITATGQRVTLRCSPRSGDLSVYWYQQSLDQGLQFLIQYYNGEERAKGNILERFSAQQFPDLHSELNLSSLELGDSALYFCASSDRQGGQPQHFGDGTRLSIL.

This chain connects TRBV5-1 to TRBJ2-3, with 8 bases lining up with TRBD2. Germline assignment: CDR1 SGHRS and CDR2 YFSETQ. The J segment lost 1 base and the V segment lost 5 bases, leaving 6 bases of the junction unmatched. The CDR3 spans 15 residues. The CDR3 spells CASSYLAGRTDTQYF. The CDR3 DNA sequence: TGCGCCAGCAGTTACTTAGCGGGGCGCACAGATACGCAGTATTTT.

The chain employs TRBV9 and TRBJ1-2, with 7 bases aligning to TRBD1. Germline loops: CDR1 SGDLS, CDR2 YYNGEE. The CDR3 is 17 amino acids. With V trimmed by 1 base and J by 0 bases, 9 bases remained unmatched. Here the CDR3 DNA reads TGTGCCAGCAGCGTATTAGACAGGGTAAGGTCTAACTATGGCTACACCTTC. Amino acid sequence: CASSVLDRVRSNYGYTF. Complete variable domain (other parts from reference TRBV9 and TRBJ1-2): DSGVTQTPKHLITATGQRVTLRCSPRSGDLSVYWYQQSLDQGLQFLIQYYNGEERAKGNILERFSAQQFPDLHSELNLSSLELGDSALYFCASSVLDRVRSNYGYTFGSGTRLTVV.

For this clone: Its ends do not fully match the called genes, so a read error is possible. The rearrangement links TRBV6-5 to TRBJ1-4; D gene uncertain. The germline V gene encodes CDR1 MNHEY and CDR2 SVGAGI. The CDR3 sequence is 14 residues long. Here the CDR3 DNA reads TGTGCCAGCAGTGACTCGGTAGCTAATGAAAAACTGTTTTTT. Its translation is CASSDSVANEKLFF.

The chain carries TRBV7-2 and TRBJ1-2; 10 bases line up with TRBD1. The CDR3 loop spans 15 amino acids. Trimming cost V 5 bases and J 4 bases; bases outside gene matches: 7. Germline CDR1 and CDR2: SGHTA and FQGNSA. The CDR3 DNA is TGTGCCAGCAGCCTCGACAGGGGGCAAGGCTATGGCTACACCTTC. Its protein product is CASSLDRGQGYGYTF. The complete variable domain, with remaining parts taken from reference TRBV7-2 and TRBJ1-2, reads GAGVSQSPSNKVTEKGKDVELRCDPISGHTALYWYRQSLGQGLEFLIYFQGNSAPDKSGLPSDRFSAERTGGSVSTLTIQRTQQEDSAVYLCASSLDRGQGYGYTFGSGTRLTVV.